This T cell receptor (beta chain) was identified in a study of radiotherapy plus CTLA-4 blockade in lung cancer. Study in general: Objective responses arose in roughly 18% of patients, and under 40% experienced disease control.

The study treated chemo-refractory metastatic non-small-cell lung cancer patients with focal radiation plus ipilimumab CTLA-4 blockade. Note on this clone: Its antigen is still unknown.

Generated by immunoSEQ multiplex PCR, the TCRdb table keeps only in-frame clones and is missing some. The repertoire consists of approximately 89,000 clones, with under 85% occurring once and the leading ten covering about 14%. Whole-study findings and limits: Best predicting response, reportedly, were early blood T cell clone dynamics, with interferon-beta.

The CDR3 is made up of 15 amino acids. V shed 6 bases and J shed 4 bases, with 19 bases lying between them. Looked up from germline, CDR1 is MNHEY and CDR2 is SMNVEV (reference sequence). This receptor was taken from a human donor with non-small cell lung cancer that progressed on radiotherapy plus ipilimumab. The chain joins TRBV27 to TRBJ2-7; possibly TRBD2 for D (5 bases). Sequenced here: peripheral blood, sampled from a patient treated with radiotherapy plus ipilimumab. CDR3 region: CASRRGLNPLYEQYF. CDR3 coding DNA: TGTGCCAGCAGGCGTGGACTCAACCCCCTTTACGAGCAGTACTTC.